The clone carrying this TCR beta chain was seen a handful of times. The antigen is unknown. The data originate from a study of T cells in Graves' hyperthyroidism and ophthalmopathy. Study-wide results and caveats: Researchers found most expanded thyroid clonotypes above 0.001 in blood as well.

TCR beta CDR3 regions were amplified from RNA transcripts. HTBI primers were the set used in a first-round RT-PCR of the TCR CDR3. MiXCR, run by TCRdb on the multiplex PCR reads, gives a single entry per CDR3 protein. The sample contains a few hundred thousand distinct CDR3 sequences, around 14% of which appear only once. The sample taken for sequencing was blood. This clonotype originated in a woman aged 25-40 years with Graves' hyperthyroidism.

Written as DNA, the CDR3 is TGTGCCAGTAGTCCCTCCGGGGGGGCTGGGGCCAACGTCCTGACTTTC. Amino acids: CASSPSGGAGANVLTF. The rearrangement links TRBV19 to TRBJ2-6; 8 bases match TRBD2. The CDR3 consists of 16 residues. The germline CDR1 and CDR2 sequences are LNHDA and SQIVND (reference sequence). V lost 5 bases and J lost 2; bases outside the gene matches: 5.